This passage covers 14 T cell receptor beta chains from one sample sequenced in a study of shared clonotypes between healthy human individuals. Using immunoSEQ multiplex PCR, the repertoire was profiled, and TCRdb retains in-frame clones only, with some absent. The data hold roughly 1,100,000 clones, with approximately 72% observed a single time. The specimen was memory CD4+ T cells sorted from blood. Subset indicated: CD45RA-negative fraction. The receptor set was obtained from a man aged 18-30 years in good health.

The chain is built from TRBV13 and TRBJ1-2, with TRBD1 identical over 7 bases. CDR1 is PRHDT, CDR2 FYEKMQ, per germline (reference sequence). The CDR3 loop spans 14 amino acids. The ends lost 5 bases at V and 7 bases at J; junction bases unmatched: 10. CDR3 DNA: TGTGCCAGCAGCCCAATCACAGGGGCTGGTGGCTACACCTTC. Protein sequence: CASSPITGAGGYTF.

This clone was recorded a few times. The rearrangement uses TRBV30 and TRBJ1-1; TRBD1 is a possible D gene (5 bases). V gave up 1 base and J gave up 3 bases, with 15 bases separating them. From germline, CDR1 is GTSNPN and CDR2 SVGIG (reference sequence). CDR3 length: 15 amino acids. CDR3 nucleotide sequence: TGTGCCTGGAGTGGGAAGGGGAGGGTAGACACTGAAGCTTTCTTT. Translated, it gives CAWSGKGRVDTEAFF. Supplemented by reference TRBV30 and TRBJ1-1, the full variable domain reads SQTIHQWPATLVQPVGSPLSLECTVEGTSNPNLYWYRQAAGRGLQLLFYSVGIGQISSEVPQNLSASRPQDRQFILSSKKLLLSDSGFYLCAWSGKGRVDTEAFFGQGTRLTVV.

The chain links TRBV10-3 to TRBJ2-1; 11 nucleotides align to TRBD2. This CDR3 has 16 amino acids. V lost 3 bases to trimming and J lost 6 bases; unmatched junction nucleotides: 7. The germline V gene encodes CDR1 ENHRY and CDR2 SYGVKD. This CDR3 is CAISDGWTSGSNEQFF. The CDR3 region has the DNA TGTGCCATCAGTGACGGCTGGACTAGCGGGTCCAATGAGCAGTTCTTC.

The chain uses TRBV18 and TRBJ1-6; no reliable D call. Between the trimmed V and J ends, which lost 2 bases and 6 bases, there was a span of 26 bases. CDR3 length: 20 residues. The germline CDR1 and CDR2 sequences are KGHSH and LQKENI. The DNA of the CDR3 is TGTGCCAGCTCACCAGGGCTCGAGACGTGGCCGCGCAACCCTAATTCACCCCTCCACTTT. It codes for CASSPGLETWPRNPNSPLHF.

CDR3 sequence reads: CASSLESSGNSPLHF. For the CDR3, the DNA is TGCGCCAGCAGCTTGGAATCCTCTGGAAATTCACCCCTCCACTTT. This chain links TRBV5-1 with TRBJ1-6, with D unclear. The CDR3 length is 15 residues. Germline assignment: CDR1 SGHRS and CDR2 YFSETQ. With 0 bases removed from V and 7 bases from J, the gap between germline ends came to 11 bases.

This clone was counted a single time. The rearrangement links TRBV11-2 to TRBJ1-3; D ambiguous. Germline V gives CDR1 SGHAT, CDR2 FQNNGV. V was cut by 1 base and J by 1 base, with 8 bases left in between. There are 15 residues in the CDR3. The CDR3 reads CASSLGAQSGNTIYF. The CDR3 nucleotides are TGTGCCAGCAGCTTAGGTGCGCAGTCTGGAAACACCATATATTTT.

The chain joins TRBV5-1 to TRBJ1-2, with 10 bases identical to TRBD1. Per the germline V gene, CDR1 is SGHRS and CDR2 is YFSETQ. The CDR3 runs to 15 residues. Unmatched junction bases numbered 8, after V lost 2 bases and J lost 7 bases. CDR3 in DNA: TGCGCCAGCAGCTTACAAGACAGGGGGCCAGGTGGCTACACCTTC. Its translation: CASSLQDRGPGGYTF.

The chain couples TRBV30 to TRBJ2-1; D might be TRBD1 or TRBD2, each matching 5 bases. This CDR3 is 16 amino acids long. Trimming cost V 4 bases and J 8 bases, with 24 bases left between them. The germline V gene has CDR1 GTSNPN and CDR2 SVGIG (reference sequence). The CDR3 here is CAWKGLGRGVLDEQFF. As DNA, the CDR3 is TGTGCCTGGAAGGGCCTTGGGCGAGGGGTGTTGGATGAGCAGTTCTTC.

The chain joins TRBV5-4 to TRBJ1-2; D is unclear. Trimming cost V 3 bases and J 6 bases, with 12 bases left between them. Germline CDR1 is SGHNT and CDR2 is YYREEE (reference sequence). The CDR3 totals 13 residues. The CDR3, as DNA: TGTGCCAGCAGCTCTAGAACGTCGGATGGCTACACCTTC. Its protein product is CASSSRTSDGYTF.

The CDR3 nucleotides read TGTGCCAGCAGTTCCCGGAGTGAACAGCCCCAGCATTTT. It codes for CASSSRSEQPQHF. J is TRBJ1-5 and V is TRBV27; no definite D call. The CDR3 is 13 residues long. Germline CDR1 is MNHEY and CDR2 is SMNVEV (reference sequence). The V and J ends lost 4 bases and 7 bases respectively, with 11 bases between them.

As to this clone: This sample includes further DNA sequences coding for the same CDR3. The genes are TRBV30 and TRBJ1-2; 8 bases match TRBD1. Trimming cost V 4 bases and J 4 bases; bases outside gene matches: 5. The germline gives CDR1 GTSNPN, CDR2 SVGIG (reference sequence). The CDR3 contains 13 residues. The chain's CDR3 is CAWTPRGLYGYTF. The CDR3 coding sequence is TGTGCCTGGACACCCAGGGGGCTCTATGGCTACACCTTC.

Regarding this clone: Other DNA sequences within the sample encode an identical CDR3. Written as DNA, the CDR3 is TGTGCCAGCTCACCACCCGCCGGAAGCTATGGCTACACCTTC. It codes for CASSPPAGSYGYTF. The genes are TRBV18 and TRBJ1-2, with D uncertain. Germline CDR1 KGHSH, CDR2 LQKENI. This CDR3 region has 14 residues. Trimming cost V 0 bases and J 4 bases, with 9 bases left between them.

V is TRBV5-5 and J is TRBJ1-5, with D possibly being TRBD1 (5 bases). The CDR3 consists of 16 residues. Per the germline V gene, CDR1 is SGHKS and CDR2 is YYEKEE (reference sequence). Trimming removed 5 bases at V and 1 base at J, with 16 bases between. This CDR3 is CASRLGGSVSNQPQHF. CDR3 coding DNA: TGTGCCAGCAGACTGGGGGGGTCCGTAAGCAATCAGCCCCAGCATTTT.

CDR3 in amino acids: CSVGGRVPETQYF. Written as DNA, the CDR3 is TGCAGCGTTGGGGGCAGGGTTCCTGAGACCCAGTACTTC. The V and J genes are TRBV29-1 and TRBJ2-5; D is possibly TRBD1 (5 bases). V lost 4 bases and J lost 5, with 14 bases in between. Looked up from germline, CDR1 is SQVTM and CDR2 is ANQGSEA. This CDR3 region has 13 residues. Filled out from reference TRBV29-1 and TRBJ2-5, the complete variable domain reads SAVISQKPSRDICQRGTSLTIQCQVDSQVTMMFWYRQQPGQSLTLIATANQGSEATYESGFVIDKFPISRPNLTFSTLTVSNMSPEDSSIYLCSVGGRVPETQYFGPGTRLLVL.